One TCR beta chain is described in this entry. The data were obtained in a study of blood T cell repertoires in COVID-19. On the study more broadly: In each case, the material was cDNA or gDNA derived from T cells, B-cell-depleted T cells, or PBMCs.

From germline, CDR1 is SEHNR and CDR2 FQNEAQ (reference sequence). V was trimmed by 10 bases and J by 5 bases, leaving 12 bases between them. This CDR3 is built from 12 residues. Profiling relied on immunoSEQ multiplex PCR, and the TCRdb table lists in-frame clones only, not all of them. Here the sample spans approximately 200,000 clones, about 91% being singletons. This chain links TRBV7-9 with TRBJ2-1; tentative D call: TRBD2 (5 bases). The sample was peripheral blood. The sequence was obtained from a woman in her 30s with acute or convalescent COVID-19. The CDR3 nucleotides are TGTGCCACCTCGGACTCGAACAATGAGCAGTTCTTC. Protein: CATSDSNNEQFF.